The present T cell receptor (beta chain) was sequenced within a study of graft-versus-host responses after intestinal transplantation. Libraries were prepared by immunoSEQ multiplex PCR; TCRdb keeps only in-frame clonotypes and omits some of them. The sample consists of tens of thousands of clones, around 92% of them appearing once. CDR1 and CDR2 from the germline V gene are SQVTM and ANQGSEA. This CDR3 is built from 13 residues. Trimming removed 2 bases from V and 4 bases from J, with 8 bases in between. About this clone: Its target is not known.

The study, taken as a whole, reports: Patients who carried graft-donor T cell macrochimerism also had high graft-versus-host to host-versus-graft clonal ratios in their allografts.

The source was unstimulated CD8+ T cells sorted from spleen or lymph node cells, collected before intestinal transplant. J is TRBJ2-2 and V is TRBV29-1, with D unresolved. This TCR came from a human donor who received an intestinal transplant. The CDR3 region is CSVESAVTGELFF. CDR3 nucleotide sequence: TGCAGCGTTGAATCGGCGGTCACCGGGGAGCTGTTTTTT.